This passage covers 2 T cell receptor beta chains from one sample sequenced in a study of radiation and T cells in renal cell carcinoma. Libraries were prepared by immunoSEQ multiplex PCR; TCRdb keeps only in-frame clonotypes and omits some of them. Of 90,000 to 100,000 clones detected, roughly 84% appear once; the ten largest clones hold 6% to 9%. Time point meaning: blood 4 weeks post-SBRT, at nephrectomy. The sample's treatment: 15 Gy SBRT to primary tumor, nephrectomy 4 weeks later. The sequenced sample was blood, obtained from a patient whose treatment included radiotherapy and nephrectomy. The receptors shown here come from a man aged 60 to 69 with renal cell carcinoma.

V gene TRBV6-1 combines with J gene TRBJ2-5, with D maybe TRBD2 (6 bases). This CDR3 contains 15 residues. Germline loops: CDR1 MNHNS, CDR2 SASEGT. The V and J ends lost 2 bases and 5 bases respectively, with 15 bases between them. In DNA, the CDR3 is TGTGCCAGCAGTGAATTGGGGGGAGAGTTGGAGACCCAGTACTTC. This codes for CASSELGGELETQYF.

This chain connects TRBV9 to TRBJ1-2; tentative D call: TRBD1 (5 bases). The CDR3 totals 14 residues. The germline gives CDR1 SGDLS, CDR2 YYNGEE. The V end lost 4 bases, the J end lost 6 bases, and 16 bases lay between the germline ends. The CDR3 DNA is TGTGCCAGCAGCCTCCCCGGGACGGTCGATGGCTACACCTTC. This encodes CASSLPGTVDGYTF.